A single sample gave rise to the 28 T cell receptor beta chains below, sequenced in a study of response to subunit inactivated influenza vaccine. TCRdb called the RT-PCR reads again in MiXCR, with one record for every CDR3 protein. The profile covers approximately 520,000 distinct CDR3 sequences, with less than 30% appearing a single time and over 1.5% taken by the ten largest. This specimen consisted of CD4+ T cells sorted from PBMCs, obtained roughly 5 days after vaccination. All receptors come from a man aged 50-60 years who received an inactivated influenza vaccine.

The CDR3 nucleotides are TGTGCCAGCAGCCAAGATTTAGCGGGTTGGAATGAGCAGTTCTTC. Residues: CASSQDLAGWNEQFF. The chain carries TRBV4-2 and TRBJ2-1; 7 bases fit TRBD2. Germline lookup yields CDR1 LGHNA and CDR2 YNFKEQ. V lost 0 bases and J lost 7; bases outside the gene matches: 6. This CDR3 region has 15 residues.

The CDR3 DNA follows: TGTGCCAGCAGTTTATCAAAACTAGCGGGACTACTCGATACGCAGTATTTT. Protein sequence: CASSLSKLAGLLDTQYF. The chain has TRBV27 and TRBJ2-3; TRBD2 agrees at 10 bases. J lost 6 bases, V lost 0 bases, and 9 bases had no gene match. The CDR3 has 17 residues. CDR1 and CDR2 (germline): MNHEY, SMNVEV (reference sequence).

This clonotype was observed a handful of times. This rearrangement joins TRBV7-8 to TRBJ1-5, with D perhaps matching TRBD1 (5 bases). Germline CDR1 SGHVS, CDR2 FQNEAQ. V was clipped by 3 bases and J by 3 bases, with 12 bases between them. This CDR3 contains 15 residues. The CDR3 here is CASSFSGTANQPQHF. The CDR3 nucleotides read TGTGCCAGCAGCTTTTCCGGGACGGCCAATCAGCCCCAGCATTTT.

This clonotype was picked up a small number of times. The genes are TRBV4-3 and TRBJ2-1; 9 bases match TRBD2. Germline CDR1 reads LGHNA; CDR2 reads YSLEER. V lost 1 base and J lost 5; bases outside the gene matches: 3. This CDR3 has 15 residues. The CDR3 DNA follows: TGCGCCAGCAGCCAAGGGACTAGCGTTAACAATGAGCAGTTCTTC. Translating it yields CASSQGTSVNNEQFF.

The chain carries TRBV29-1 and TRBJ1-6; a weak D match, TRBD1 (5 bases). Germline lookup yields CDR1 SQVTM and CDR2 ANQGSEA. The germline V and J ends were trimmed by 5 bases and 7 bases, with 12 bases remaining between them. This CDR3 is built from 13 residues. The CDR3 loop reads CSVRRDQNSPLHF. In DNA form, the CDR3 reads TGCAGCGTTCGGCGGGACCAAAATTCACCCCTCCACTTT.

This chain connects TRBV27 to TRBJ1-5; 8 bases line up with TRBD1. Germline values: CDR1 MNHEY, CDR2 SMNVEV (reference sequence). Unmatched junction bases numbered 6, after V lost 5 bases and J lost 6 bases. CDR3 length equals 14 residues. This chain's CDR3 is CASSKRTGSQPQHF. Written as DNA, the CDR3 is TGTGCCAGCAGTAAACGGACAGGGAGTCAGCCCCAGCATTTT.

The chain links TRBV7-9 to TRBJ2-1, with TRBD2 matching 9 bases. Germline V lookup: CDR1 SEHNR, CDR2 FQNEAQ (reference sequence). The CDR3 length is 17 residues. J lost 4 bases, V lost 0 bases, and 7 bases had no gene match. The CDR3 sequence is CASSLASSSGVYNEQFF. CDR3 nucleotides: TGTGCCAGCAGCTTAGCGTCTTCTAGCGGGGTTTACAATGAGCAGTTCTTC.

This clonotype was observed a handful of times. This may stem from a read error, because a much larger clone lies one nucleotide away. The chain joins TRBV7-2 to TRBJ1-1; tentatively, D is TRBD1 (6 bases). CDR1 SGHTA and CDR2 FQGNSA come from the germline V gene. Trimming removed 5 bases at V and 1 base at J, with 11 bases between. CDR3 length equals 14 residues. CDR3 sequence: CASSPGTTNTEAFF. The CDR3 coding sequence is TGTGCCAGCAGCCCCGGGACAACGAACACTGAAGCTTTCTTT.

The chain employs TRBV20-1 and TRBJ2-7; 9 positions match TRBD1. CDR3 length: 13 amino acids. J gave up 2 bases and V 6 bases, and 5 bases lay outside the gene matches. Germline V lookup: CDR1 DFQATT, CDR2 SNEGSKA (reference sequence). As DNA, the CDR3 is TGCAGTGCACCGGGACAGGGACCCTACGAGCAGTACTTC. Protein sequence: CSAPGQGPYEQYF.

This clonotype has a handful of counts. This chain links TRBV4-3 with TRBJ2-2; no clear D. Germline-derived CDR1 and CDR2 are LGHNA and YSLEER. The CDR3 spans 15 residues. V lost 1 base, J lost 2 bases, and 8 bases lay in between. The CDR3 bases are TGCGCCAGCAGCCAAGGGATGGGAAACACCGGGGAGCTGTTTTTT. Its translation: CASSQGMGNTGELFF.

This clonotype has just one count. The genes are TRBV7-2 and TRBJ1-6; perhaps TRBD1 as D (5 bases). V lost 4 bases and J lost 7, with 11 bases in between. The CDR3 extends over 14 amino acids. Germline-derived CDR1 and CDR2 are SGHTA and FQGNSA. The DNA for the CDR3 is TGTGCCAGCAGCTCTGGGGGGATGAATTCACCCCTCCACTTT. Translating gives CASSSGGMNSPLHF.

The chain couples TRBV7-2 to TRBJ2-1; TRBD2 aligns across 9 bases. Germline V gene lookup returns CDR1 SGHTA and CDR2 FQGNSA. The CDR3 is made up of 17 amino acids. Trimming cost V 1 base and J 10 bases; bases outside gene matches: 14. The CDR3 DNA follows: TGTGCCAGCAGCTTAGGCTCCGTAGTGGCGGGGGGGAGGGAGCAGTTCTTC. The encoded protein is CASSLGSVVAGGREQFF.

This clonotype came up a few times. This rearrangement joins TRBV4-3 to TRBJ1-6; no clear D gene. CDR1 is LGHNA, CDR2 YSLEER, per germline. V gave up 0 bases and J gave up 7 bases, with 4 bases separating them. CDR3 length: 13 residues. CDR3 bases: TGCGCCAGCAGCCAAGAAGGGAATTCACCCCTCCACTTT. This translates into CASSQEGNSPLHF.

This clonotype showed up just a few times. The V and J genes are TRBV6-5 and TRBJ2-7; TRBD2 aligns across 8 bases. The CDR3 sequence is 15 residues long. From germline, CDR1 is MNHEY and CDR2 SVGAGI. The trim removed 2 bases at V and 6 bases at J, leaving 9 bases unmatched. The CDR3, as DNA: TGTGCCAGCAGTTACGGGAAGGGACTAGGAATCGAGCAGTACTTC. Residues: CASSYGKGLGIEQYF.

The chain carries TRBV3-1 and TRBJ2-4, with D perhaps TRBD2 (5 bases). The germline V gene encodes CDR1 LGHDT and CDR2 YNNKEL (reference sequence). The CDR3 runs to 16 residues. Trimming cost V 4 bases and J 3 bases, with 16 bases left between them. CDR3 coding DNA: TGTGCCAGCAGCCCCTTCTCCCACCGGGACAAAAACATTCAGTACTTC. Translated: CASSPFSHRDKNIQYF.

This clonotype was picked up a small number of times. This sequence joins TRBV5-1 and TRBJ2-2, with 10 bases matching TRBD2. V lost 2 bases and J lost 3; bases outside the gene matches: 4. The CDR3 runs to 16 residues. Germline-derived CDR1 and CDR2 are SGHRS and YFSETQ. The CDR3 DNA reads TGCGCCAGCAGCTTCGGCCTAGCGGGAGACACCGGGGAGCTGTTTTTT. It specifies CASSFGLAGDTGELFF.

The V call is TRBV9, the J call TRBJ2-5; TRBD2 matches 13 bases. Germline trimming cut 3 bases from V and 5 bases from J; bases unmatched to any gene: 4. This CDR3 has 15 amino acids. Germline CDR1 SGDLS, CDR2 YYNGEE. The CDR3 here is CASSGTSGSSETQYF. The CDR3 DNA follows: TGTGCCAGCAGCGGGACTAGCGGGAGTTCGGAGACCCAGTACTTC.

This clonotype occurred a few times. This sequence joins TRBV12-3 or TRBV12-4 and TRBJ1-1; possible D gene TRBD1, 6 bases. This CDR3 has 13 residues. V was trimmed by 6 bases and J by 4 bases, leaving 12 bases between them. In DNA form, the CDR3 reads TGTGCCAGCAGAAACAGGGAAAGCACTGAAGCTTTCTTT. Its protein product is CASRNRESTEAFF.

The CDR3 nucleotides read TGTGCCAGCAGCCATTGGTCTAGCGACGAGACCCAGTACTTC. It translates to CASSHWSSDETQYF. The chain couples TRBV7-6 to TRBJ2-5, with D possibly TRBD2 on 6 matching bases. Germline CDR1 and CDR2: SGHVS and FNYEAQ. The CDR3 runs 14 residues. Trimming took off 5 bases at V and 5 bases at J, with 15 bases between the two ends.

J is TRBJ2-3 and V is TRBV4-3; no firm D call. With 2 bases removed from V and 4 bases from J, the gap between germline ends came to 7 bases. Germline loops: CDR1 LGHNA, CDR2 YSLEER. The CDR3 extends over 13 amino acids. CDR3 nucleotides: TGCGCCAGCAGCCAACGAGTACCAGATACGCAGTATTTT. Its protein is CASSQRVPDTQYF.

The chain employs TRBV11-3 and TRBJ2-2, with 7 bases fitting TRBD1. This CDR3 contains 14 residues. The V gene's germline CDR1 is SGHNT and CDR2 YENEEA. J gave up 7 bases and V 5 bases, and 7 bases lay outside the gene matches. CDR3 coding DNA: TGTGCCAGCAGCCCTAGACAGGGTGACGGGGAGCTGTTTTTT. Translated, it gives CASSPRQGDGELFF. The full variable domain, with the rest looked up from reference TRBV11-3 and TRBJ2-2, is EAGVVQSPRYKIIEKKQPVAFWCNPISGHNTLYWYLQNLGQGPELLIRYENEEAVDDSQLPKDRFSAERLKGVDSTLKIQPAELGDSAVYLCASSPRQGDGELFFGEGSRLTVL.

This clonotype turned up a few times. The rearrangement uses TRBV20-1 and TRBJ2-1, with 7 bases aligning to TRBD2. Looked up from germline, CDR1 is DFQATT and CDR2 is SNEGSKA (reference sequence). The ends lost 4 bases at V and 3 bases at J; junction bases unmatched: 6. CDR3 length equals 14 residues. The CDR3 sequence: CSATPGTNYNEQFF. In DNA, the CDR3 is TGCAGTGCTACCCCCGGGACTAACTACAATGAGCAGTTCTTC.

The DNA of the CDR3 is TGTGCCAGCAAGCAGGGGGTGAACACTGAAGCTTTCTTT. This gives the protein CASKQGVNTEAFF. The V gene is TRBV6-2 or TRBV6-3, the J gene TRBJ1-1; 7 bases agree with TRBD1. Germline values: CDR1 MNHEY, CDR2 SVGEGT. After removal of 7 bases from V and 0 bases from J, the junction contained 2 bases not matched to a gene. CDR3 length: 13 amino acids.

The table lists this clonotype with a few counts. The J gene is TRBJ2-3, the V gene TRBV11-2; D unclear. The CDR3 is 14 residues long. Per the germline V gene, CDR1 is SGHAT and CDR2 is FQNNGV. V was cut by 1 base and J by 6 bases, with 11 bases left in between. CDR3 protein: CASSLGSRPDTQYF. In DNA form, the CDR3 reads TGTGCCAGCAGCTTAGGGTCCCGCCCGGATACGCAGTATTTT.

The sample holds a few counts of this clonotype. V is TRBV4-2 and J is TRBJ2-5, with D unresolved. Germline lookup yields CDR1 LGHNA and CDR2 YNFKEQ. Trimming pared 2 bases from V and 2 bases from J, leaving 12 bases between. The CDR3 contains 15 residues. The DNA for the CDR3 is TGTGCCAGCAGCCAAAGACCGGGTAATCAAGAGACCCAGTACTTC. It yields the protein CASSQRPGNQETQYF.

This clonotype was counted between two and nine times. This chain links TRBV6-5 with TRBJ2-3, with TRBD1 matching 8 bases. Trimming cost V 2 bases and J 4 bases; bases outside gene matches: 2. Germline lookup yields CDR1 MNHEY and CDR2 SVGAGI. The CDR3 spans 14 residues. DNA of the CDR3: TGTGCCAGCAGTTACCTGGACAGGGCAGATACGCAGTATTTT. Its translation is CASSYLDRADTQYF.

This sequence joins TRBV10-3 and TRBJ2-2, with 9 bases identical to TRBD2. The CDR3 length is 14 residues. Trimming took 7 bases from V and 2 from J; bases not matched to a gene: 2. The germline gives CDR1 ENHRY, CDR2 SYGVKD. The CDR3 nucleotides read TGTGCCATCACGCGGGGGGGCAACACCGGGGAGCTGTTTTTT. Amino acids: CAITRGGNTGELFF.

J is TRBJ1-2 and V is TRBV5-1; D gene unclear. Germline values: CDR1 SGHRS, CDR2 YFSETQ. Trimming shortened V by 0 bases and J by 4 bases, and 10 bases separated the two germline ends. The length of the CDR3 is 14 residues. The CDR3: CASSLDLGIYGYTF. The CDR3 DNA reads TGCGCCAGCAGCTTGGATTTGGGTATCTATGGCTACACCTTC. Drawing the rest from reference TRBV5-1 and TRBJ1-2, the complete variable domain is KAGVTQTPRYLIKTRGQQVTLSCSPISGHRSVSWYQQTPGQGLQFLFEYFSETQRNKGNFPGRFSGRQFSNSRSEMNVSTLELGDSALYLCASSLDLGIYGYTFGSGTRLTVV.